The 10 T cell receptor beta chains below all came from one sample that was sequenced in a study of T cells after yellow fever vaccination. TCRdb processed the 5' RACE reads anew with MiXCR; each CDR3 protein has one entry. The profile shows roughly 60,000 distinct CDR3 sequences, roughly 7.4% of them singletons. The sequencing here drew on CD8+ T cells sorted from PBMCs, taken on the day of the first yellow fever vaccination. The receptors were sampled from a young man who received the YFV17D yellow fever vaccine.

This clonotype turned up a few times. This sequence joins TRBV30 and TRBJ2-5; possibly TRBD1 or TRBD2 for D (6 bases each). Germline CDR1 GTSNPN, CDR2 SVGIG (reference sequence). CDR3 length: 13 amino acids. V was trimmed by 0 bases and J by 4 bases, leaving 9 bases between them. CDR3 bases: TGTGCCTGGAGTGTACAGGGAGGAGAGACCCAGTACTTC. Translation: CAWSVQGGETQYF.

This clonotype has at least ten counts. This sequence joins TRBV13 and TRBJ1-2; 10 nucleotides line up with TRBD1. Per the germline V gene, CDR1 is PRHDT and CDR2 is FYEKMQ (reference sequence). There are 15 residues in the CDR3. The ends lost 1 base at V and 8 bases at J; junction bases unmatched: 7. The CDR3 DNA reads as TGTGCCAGCAGCTTAGTTACCGGGACAGGGGAAGGCTACACCTTC. Its protein product is CASSLVTGTGEGYTF.

The genes are TRBV4-1 and TRBJ2-7; a possible D gene is TRBD2 (6 bases). Germline lookup yields CDR1 MGHRA and CDR2 YSYEKL. V shed 5 bases and J shed 1 base, with 12 bases lying between them. The CDR3 has 14 residues. DNA for the CDR3: TGCGCCAGCAGCGATCTGGGGGGTTCCTACGAGCAGTACTTC. It codes for CASSDLGGSYEQYF.

This clonotype occurred many times. This sequence joins TRBV7-9 and TRBJ1-6, with 7 bases identical to TRBD1. Germline CDR1 and CDR2: SEHNR and FQNEAQ (reference sequence). The junction had 3 bases not matched to a gene; V was cut back by 5 bases and J by 5 bases. This CDR3 region has 14 residues. CDR3 nucleotides: TGTGCCAGCAGCAAGGGGGCCGATAATTCACCCCTCCACTTT. Translation gives CASSKGADNSPLHF.

The chain has TRBV5-6 and TRBJ1-1; D unresolved. The V end was cut by 0 bases, the J end by 5 bases, with 11 bases between. The length of the CDR3 is 14 residues. Looked up from germline, CDR1 is SGHDT and CDR2 is YYEEEE. As DNA, the CDR3 is TGTGCCAGCAGCTTGGTTCCGGGAAGGACTGAAGCTTTCTTT. Residues: CASSLVPGRTEAFF.

The rearrangement uses TRBV10-3 and TRBJ2-2, with 12 positions matching TRBD2. The CDR3 consists of 18 residues. V was pared by 2 bases and J by 6 bases, with 10 bases of the junction left unmatched. Germline V gene data show CDR1 as ENHRY and CDR2 as SYGVKD. The CDR3 region is CAISEPNLAGGPAGELFF. The CDR3 DNA is TGTGCCATCAGTGAGCCAAATCTAGCGGGGGGGCCCGCCGGGGAGCTGTTTTTT.

This clonotype was counted ten times or more. The chain uses TRBV29-1 and TRBJ2-7; D is tentatively TRBD1 or TRBD2 (5 bases each). Trimming cost V 3 bases and J 3 bases, with 9 bases left between them. The V gene's germline CDR1 is SQVTM and CDR2 ANQGSEA. CDR3 length equals 12 residues. Written as DNA, the CDR3 is TGCAGCGTTGAGTCAGGGAGCTACGAGCAGTACTTC. Its translation: CSVESGSYEQYF.

The rearrangement joins TRBV25-1 to TRBJ2-6; D uncertain. V shed 6 bases and J shed 4 bases, with 10 bases lying between them. Germline CDR1 MGHDK, CDR2 SYGVNS. The CDR3 is 14 residues long. The CDR3: CASSHLGGANVLTF. The CDR3 DNA reads TGTGCCAGCAGCCACCTGGGCGGGGCCAACGTCCTGACTTTC.

This clonotype was observed a few times. The V and J genes are TRBV6-5 and TRBJ2-3, with 8 bases lining up with TRBD2. Trimming removed 7 bases from V and 2 bases from J; junction bases left unmatched: 2. Looked up from germline, CDR1 is MNHEY and CDR2 is SVGAGI. The length of the CDR3 is 13 residues. In DNA form, the CDR3 reads TGTGCCAGCACGCGGGGGGTCACAGATACGCAGTATTTT. Translated, it gives CASTRGVTDTQYF.

Worth noting for this clonotype: One end of the junction fails to match germline, which may point to a read error. J is TRBJ2-3 and V is TRBV7-9; 8 bases fit TRBD1. The CDR3 has 15 residues. From germline, CDR1 is SEHNR and CDR2 FQNEAQ (reference sequence). The CDR3 coding sequence is TGTGCCAGCAGCTCGGACAGGGCTGGCACAGATACGCAGTTTTTT. Its translation: CASSSDRAGTDTQFF.